This T cell receptor (beta chain) is drawn from a study of T cell repertoires in cytomegalovirus infection. Study at large: A matching HLA type, together with CMV infection, was signaled by public TCR beta signatures. Findings and limits, study-wide: There were HLA-C-restricted CMV-specific TCR beta clonotypes dominating the ex vivo response. Carriers of CMV and the relevant HLA type were discriminated by public TCR beta frequency.

Comments on this clonotype: Its specificity is not known.

CDR3 length: 14 residues. Trimming pared 4 bases from V and 3 bases from J, leaving 12 bases between. CDR1 MDHEN and CDR2 SYDVKM come from the germline V gene. TCRdb re-called the reads with MiXCR, one entry per CDR3 protein. The data contain approximately 590,000 distinct CDR3 sequences, around two fifths of them singletons. The starting material was cultured PBMCs, obtained from culture after CMV antigen stimulation. The clonotype originates from a human donor in good health (CMV status not recorded). Some clones in this sample may be carry-over from other donors' samples. The gene calls are TRBV28 and TRBJ1-2; D uncertain. The CDR3 sequence: CASSYTTGDYGYTF. CDR3 in DNA: TGTGCCAGCAGTTACACAACCGGCGACTATGGCTACACCTTC.